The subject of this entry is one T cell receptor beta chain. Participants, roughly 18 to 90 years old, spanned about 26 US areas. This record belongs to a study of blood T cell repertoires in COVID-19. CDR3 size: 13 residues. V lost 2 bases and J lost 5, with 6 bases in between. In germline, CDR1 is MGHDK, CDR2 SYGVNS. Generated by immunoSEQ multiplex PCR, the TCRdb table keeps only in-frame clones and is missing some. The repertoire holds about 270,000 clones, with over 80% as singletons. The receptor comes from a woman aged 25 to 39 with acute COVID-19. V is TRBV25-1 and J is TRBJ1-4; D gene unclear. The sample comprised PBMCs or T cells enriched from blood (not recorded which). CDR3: CASSEISNEKLFF. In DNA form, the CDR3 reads TGTGCCAGCAGTGAAATATCGAATGAAAAACTGTTTTTT. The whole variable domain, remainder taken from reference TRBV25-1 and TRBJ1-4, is EADIYQTPRYLVIGTGKKITLECSQTMGHDKMYWYQQDPGMELHLIHYSYGVNSTEKGDLSSESTVSRIRTEHFPLTLESARPSHTSQYLCASSEISNEKLFFGSGTQLSVL.